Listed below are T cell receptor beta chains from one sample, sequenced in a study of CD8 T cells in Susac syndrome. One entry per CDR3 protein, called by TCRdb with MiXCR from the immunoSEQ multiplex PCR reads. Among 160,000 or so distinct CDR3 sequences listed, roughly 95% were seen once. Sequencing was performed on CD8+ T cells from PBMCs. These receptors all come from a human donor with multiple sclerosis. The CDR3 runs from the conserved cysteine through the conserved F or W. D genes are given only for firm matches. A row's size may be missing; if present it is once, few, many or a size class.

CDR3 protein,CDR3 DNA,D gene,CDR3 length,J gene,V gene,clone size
CSASSFASLDGELFF,TGCAGTGCTAGTTCTTTCGCTAGCCTGGACGGGGAGCTGTTTTTT,.,15,TRBJ2-2,TRBV20-1,once
CSARDPDRASFYEQYF,TGCAGTGCTAGAGATCCCGACAGGGCATCATTCTACGAGCAGTACTTC,TRBD1,16,TRBJ2-7,TRBV20-1,.
CASSLRADTYEQYF,TGTGCCAGCAGTTTACGGGCGGATACCTACGAGCAGTACTTC,.,14,TRBJ2-7,TRBV28,.
CASSEFLRGTGTYEQYF,TGTGCCAGCAGTGAATTCCTCCGGGGGACAGGGACCTACGAGCAGTACTTC,TRBD1,17,TRBJ2-7,TRBV6-1,.
CASSVWREGPYNEQFF,TGTGCCAGCAGCGTATGGCGGGAGGGCCCCTACAATGAGCAGTTCTTC,TRBD2,16,TRBJ2-1,TRBV9,.
CASTGDYEQYF,TGTGCCAGCACTGGCGACTACGAGCAGTACTTC,.,11,TRBJ2-7,TRBV27,.
CASSEHGGLSTEAFF,TGTGCCAGCAGCGAACATGGGGGGCTGAGCACTGAAGCTTTCTTT,.,15,TRBJ1-1,TRBV2,.
CASSPGWGSGSSYEQYF,TGTGCCAGCAGCCCGGGGTGGGGTAGCGGGAGCTCCTACGAGCAGTACTTC,TRBD2,17,TRBJ2-7,TRBV9,.
CASSQGQGISYEQYF,TGTGCCAGCAGCCAGGGACAGGGGATAAGCTACGAGCAGTACTTC,TRBD1,15,TRBJ2-7,TRBV14,.
CAWSGTSRPHKNNEQFF,TGTGCCTGGAGTGGGACTAGTCGACCGCATAAAAACAATGAGCAGTTCTTC,TRBD2,17,TRBJ2-1,TRBV30,once
CASSFTTGFGEQYF,TGTGCCAGCAGTTTTACGACAGGGTTTGGCGAGCAGTACTTC,TRBD1,14,TRBJ2-7,TRBV27,.
CASSLAAQETQYF,TGTGCCAGCAGTTTAGCGGCCCAAGAGACCCAGTACTTC,.,13,TRBJ2-5,TRBV5-6,.
CSAKDRVNSYEQYF,TGCAGTGCAAAGGACAGGGTAAACTCCTACGAGCAGTACTTC,TRBD1,14,TRBJ2-7,TRBV20-1,.
CASSFFSGTDTQYF,TGTGCCAGCAGTTTTTTCAGCGGCACAGATACGCAGTATTTT,.,14,TRBJ2-3,TRBV12-3/TRBV12-4,.
CATSGGTGSSYNEQFF,TGTGCCACCAGCGGGGGAACAGGGAGCTCCTACAATGAGCAGTTCTTC,.,16,TRBJ2-1,TRBV15,.
CSVPKGNEQFF,TGCAGCGTTCCTAAGGGGAATGAGCAGTTCTTC,.,11,TRBJ2-1,TRBV29-1,.
CASSFLGQEDGYTF,TGTGCCAGCAGTTTTTTAGGACAGGAAGATGGCTACACCTTC,TRBD1,14,TRBJ1-2,TRBV27,.
CASSYVPGGHEQYF,TGTGCCAGCAGTTATGTTCCGGGGGGCCACGAGCAGTACTTC,.,14,TRBJ2-7,TRBV6-6,.
CATSRGDSDTEAFF,TGTGCCACCAGCAGAGGGGACAGCGACACTGAAGCTTTCTTT,TRBD1,14,TRBJ1-1,TRBV15,.
CASSYPFWGMNGYTF,TGTGCCAGCAGTTATCCTTTTTGGGGAATGAATGGCTACACCTTC,.,15,TRBJ1-2,TRBV6-6,.
CASSPVGLAYEQYF,TGTGCCAGTAGTCCAGTGGGCCTAGCCTACGAGCAGTACTTC,.,14,TRBJ2-7,TRBV19,.
CASSPGREYEQYF,TGTGCCAGCAGCCCCGGTCGGGAGTACGAGCAGTACTTC,.,13,TRBJ2-7,TRBV13,.
CASSFQLGTGKSYGYTF,TGTGCCAGCAGTTTCCAACTTGGGACAGGCAAGAGCTATGGCTACACCTTC,TRBD1,17,TRBJ1-2,TRBV27,.